This is a list of T cell receptor beta chains from one sample in a study of T cell responses to AZD1222 COVID-19 vaccine. Some clones are missing from TCRdb's copy, which holds only in-frame ones; the method was immunoSEQ multiplex PCR. The profile shows some 100,000 clones, around nine tenths of them singletons. Sequenced here: peripheral blood, sampled 28 days after the second AZD1222 dose. The receptors originated from an adult who received the AZD1222 COVID-19 vaccine. CDR3s include the opening cysteine and the closing phenylalanine or tryptophan. D genes are given only for firm matches. Size is stated for part of the rows, as once, few or many counts, or as a class when the clone is expanded.

clone_size: -; v_call: TRBV5-1; j_call: TRBJ2-7; d_call: TRBD2; cdr3_aa: CASSFSSGSYEQYF; cdr3_nt: TGCGCCAGCAGCTTTTCTAGCGGGTCCTACGAGCAGTACTTC
clone_size: -; v_call: TRBV27; j_call: TRBJ2-5; d_call: -; cdr3_aa: CASSSSLGQETQYF; cdr3_nt: TGTGCCAGCAGTTCGTCCTTGGGGCAAGAGACCCAGTACTTC
clone_size: -; v_call: TRBV27; j_call: TRBJ1-1; d_call: -; cdr3_aa: CASSLWGGGLGNTEAFF; cdr3_nt: TGTGCCAGCAGTTTATGGGGTGGGGGGCTGGGGAACACTGAAGCTTTCTTT
clone_size: -; v_call: TRBV29-1; j_call: TRBJ2-3; d_call: TRBD2; cdr3_aa: CSVVRRGGTDTQYF; cdr3_nt: TGCAGCGTTGTTAGGCGGGGGGGCACAGATACGCAGTATTTT
clone_size: -; v_call: TRBV19; j_call: TRBJ1-2; d_call: -; cdr3_aa: CASSIDNRFDDGYTF; cdr3_nt: TGTGCCAGTAGTATAGACAACAGGTTTGATGATGGCTACACCTTC
clone_size: -; v_call: TRBV6-2/TRBV6-3; j_call: TRBJ1-1; d_call: -; cdr3_aa: CASSYSDRTTEAFF; cdr3_nt: TGTGCCAGCAGTTACTCAGACAGGACCACTGAAGCTTTCTTT
clone_size: -; v_call: TRBV7-7; j_call: TRBJ2-7; d_call: -; cdr3_aa: CASSLEDGGSYEQYF; cdr3_nt: TGTGCTAGCAGCTTAGAAGACGGGGGCTCCTACGAGCAGTACTTC
clone_size: -; v_call: TRBV19; j_call: TRBJ1-2; d_call: -; cdr3_aa: CASSVQGSYGYTF; cdr3_nt: TGTGCCAGTAGTGTGCAGGGGTCCTATGGCTACACCTTC
clone_size: -; v_call: TRBV11-3; j_call: TRBJ2-5; d_call: TRBD2; cdr3_aa: CASSSGGGEETQYF; cdr3_nt: TGTGCCAGCTCTAGCGGGGGTGGGGAAGAGACCCAGTACTTC
clone_size: -; v_call: TRBV5-1; j_call: TRBJ2-5; d_call: -; cdr3_aa: CASSLGIQETQYF; cdr3_nt: TGCGCCAGCAGCTTGGGGATCCAAGAGACCCAGTACTTC
clone_size: -; v_call: TRBV28; j_call: TRBJ2-1; d_call: TRBD2; cdr3_aa: CASTPAGTYNEQFF; cdr3_nt: TGTGCCAGCACCCCAGCGGGAACCTACAATGAGCAGTTCTTC
clone_size: -; v_call: TRBV2; j_call: TRBJ2-7; d_call: -; cdr3_aa: CASSGQSPVAYEQYF; cdr3_nt: TGTGCCAGCAGTGGACAGTCCCCCGTAGCCTACGAGCAGTACTTC
clone_size: few; v_call: TRBV5-1; j_call: TRBJ1-5; d_call: -; cdr3_aa: CASSLVPDQPQHF; cdr3_nt: TGCGCCAGCAGCTTGGTACCAGATCAGCCCCAGCATTTT
clone_size: -; v_call: TRBV12-3/TRBV12-4; j_call: TRBJ2-7; d_call: -; cdr3_aa: CASSFGFGEQYF; cdr3_nt: TGTGCCAGCAGTTTCGGGTTTGGCGAGCAGTACTTC
clone_size: -; v_call: TRBV6-5; j_call: TRBJ2-5; d_call: -; cdr3_aa: CASSSPKGGTQYF; cdr3_nt: TGTGCCAGCAGTTCCCCGAAAGGGGGGACCCAGTACTTC
clone_size: -; v_call: TRBV29-1; j_call: TRBJ2-2; d_call: -; cdr3_aa: CSVEEGGAVGELFF; cdr3_nt: TGCAGCGTCGAAGAAGGGGGGGCGGTCGGGGAGCTGTTTTTT
clone_size: -; v_call: TRBV30; j_call: TRBJ1-2; d_call: -; cdr3_aa: CAWLDSYGYTF; cdr3_nt: TGTGCCTGGCTGGACAGCTATGGCTACACCTTC
clone_size: -; v_call: TRBV4-1; j_call: TRBJ2-5; d_call: -; cdr3_aa: CASSPNGGGVETQYF; cdr3_nt: TGCGCCAGCAGCCCCAATGGAGGGGGCGTAGAGACCCAGTACTTC
clone_size: few; v_call: TRBV13; j_call: TRBJ1-1; d_call: -; cdr3_aa: CASSLGQARGSTEAFF; cdr3_nt: TGTGCCAGCAGCTTAGGGCAGGCTCGGGGGAGCACTGAAGCTTTCTTT
clone_size: -; v_call: TRBV12-3/TRBV12-4; j_call: TRBJ1-2; d_call: -; cdr3_aa: CASSLGYGYTF; cdr3_nt: TGTGCCAGCAGTTTAGGGTATGGCTACACCTTC
clone_size: -; v_call: TRBV5-4; j_call: TRBJ2-3; d_call: -; cdr3_aa: CASSSGRSTDTQYF; cdr3_nt: TGTGCCAGCAGCTCCGGACGGAGCACAGATACGCAGTATTTT
clone_size: -; v_call: TRBV2; j_call: TRBJ2-7; d_call: -; cdr3_aa: CASNREGPYEQYF; cdr3_nt: TGTGCCAGCAATCGGGAAGGGCCCTACGAGCAGTACTTC
clone_size: -; v_call: TRBV5-4; j_call: TRBJ1-2; d_call: -; cdr3_aa: CASSLNSYYGYTF; cdr3_nt: TGTGCCAGCAGCTTGAATAGCTATTATGGCTACACCTTC
clone_size: -; v_call: TRBV12-5; j_call: TRBJ2-5; d_call: TRBD1; cdr3_aa: CASGLAGQGGETQYF; cdr3_nt: TGTGCTAGTGGTTTGGCGGGACAGGGGGGAGAGACCCAGTACTTC
clone_size: -; v_call: TRBV12-3/TRBV12-4; j_call: TRBJ2-5; d_call: -; cdr3_aa: CASSLLEETQYF; cdr3_nt: TGTGCCAGCAGTTTGTTAGAAGAGACCCAGTACTTC
clone_size: -; v_call: TRBV9; j_call: TRBJ2-2; d_call: -; cdr3_aa: CASSVDPSNTGELFF; cdr3_nt: TGTGCCAGCAGCGTAGATCCTTCGAACACCGGGGAGCTGTTTTTT
clone_size: -; v_call: TRBV6-1; j_call: TRBJ1-5; d_call: -; cdr3_aa: CASSGASRNQPQHF; cdr3_nt: TGTGCCAGCAGTGGAGCGTCTCGCAATCAGCCCCAGCATTTT
clone_size: -; v_call: TRBV7-3; j_call: TRBJ2-7; d_call: TRBD1; cdr3_aa: CASSLAQGTTYEQYF; cdr3_nt: TGTGCCAGCAGCTTAGCACAGGGGACGACCTACGAGCAGTACTTC
clone_size: -; v_call: TRBV14; j_call: TRBJ2-5; d_call: -; cdr3_aa: CASSQDAGTLEETQYF; cdr3_nt: TGTGCCAGCAGCCAAGACGCCGGGACGTTAGAAGAGACCCAGTACTTC
clone_size: -; v_call: TRBV7-3; j_call: TRBJ2-2; d_call: -; cdr3_aa: CASSLATANTGELFF; cdr3_nt: TGTGCCAGCAGCTTAGCGACAGCGAACACCGGGGAGCTGTTTTTT
clone_size: -; v_call: TRBV6-1; j_call: TRBJ2-2; d_call: TRBD1; cdr3_aa: CASSAGTVRWNTGELFF; cdr3_nt: TGTGCCAGCAGTGCCGGGACAGTGAGGTGGAACACCGGGGAGCTGTTTTTT
clone_size: -; v_call: TRBV27; j_call: TRBJ1-2; d_call: TRBD1; cdr3_aa: CARDRGSIEVGYTF; cdr3_nt: TGTGCCAGAGACAGGGGGTCCATCGAGGTAGGCTACACCTTC
clone_size: -; v_call: TRBV6-5; j_call: TRBJ2-7; d_call: -; cdr3_aa: CASSPQGRLLEQYF; cdr3_nt: TGTGCCAGCAGTCCACAGGGTAGGCTGCTCGAGCAGTACTTC
clone_size: -; v_call: TRBV9; j_call: TRBJ2-7; d_call: -; cdr3_aa: CASSSGPISYEQYF; cdr3_nt: TGTGCCAGCAGCTCAGGGCCTATCTCCTACGAGCAGTACTTC
clone_size: once; v_call: TRBV5-1; j_call: TRBJ2-7; d_call: -; cdr3_aa: CASSRRDAEQYF; cdr3_nt: TGCGCCAGCAGCCGTCGGGACGCCGAGCAGTACTTC
clone_size: -; v_call: TRBV28; j_call: TRBJ2-7; d_call: -; cdr3_aa: CASSFQGGTDEQYF; cdr3_nt: TGTGCCAGCAGTTTCCAGGGGGGAACGGACGAGCAGTACTTC
clone_size: -; v_call: TRBV27; j_call: TRBJ2-7; d_call: -; cdr3_aa: CASSKQGPSSYEQYF; cdr3_nt: TGTGCCAGCAGTAAACAGGGCCCAAGCTCCTACGAGCAGTACTTC
clone_size: -; v_call: TRBV3-1/TRBV3-2; j_call: TRBJ1-3; d_call: -; cdr3_aa: CASSQSLTSAATGNTIYF; cdr3_nt: TGTGCCAGCAGCCAATCGCTGACTTCCGCCGCGACTGGAAACACCATATATTTT
clone_size: -; v_call: TRBV28; j_call: TRBJ2-5; d_call: TRBD2; cdr3_aa: CASRPGTSGSQTQYF; cdr3_nt: TGTGCCAGCAGGCCGGGGACTAGCGGGAGTCAGACCCAGTACTTC
clone_size: -; v_call: TRBV30; j_call: TRBJ1-1; d_call: -; cdr3_aa: CAWARTLSNTEAFF; cdr3_nt: TGTGCCTGGGCGCGGACTCTTTCCAACACTGAAGCTTTCTTT